The entry that follows covers one T cell receptor (beta chain) sequence. V gave up 5 bases and J gave up 9 bases, with 13 bases separating them. Looked up from germline, CDR1 is SGHTA and CDR2 is FQGNSA. This CDR3 region has 12 residues. Survey-level immunoSEQ sequencing profiled the TCR beta repertoire. Produced via immunoSEQ multiplex PCR; TCRdb's table is partial and in-frame only. This sample has tens of thousands of clones, with 90% to 95% found just once. Sequences were obtained from PBMCs. J is TRBJ1-1 and V is TRBV7-2; D may be TRBD1 (5 bases). The origin of this receptor is a man aged 35 to 55 with rheumatoid arthritis. Written as DNA, the CDR3 is TGTGCCAGCAGCAAGGGGACGACGAAAGCTTTCTTT. Translating it yields CASSKGTTKAFF.